The following is a T cell receptor (beta chain) sequence with its context. Antigen unknown. The sample belongs to a study of T cells after yellow fever vaccination. Overall study: Preparation of fractions with low cell numbers was performed using SMART-Seq v4 Ultra Low Input. Study-wide results and caveats: Booster samples showed a return of most primary-vaccination clones (about 97% CD4, over 70% CD8). A secondary response was less intense yet reached its peak sooner, at day 5 versus 15. Only a minor proportion of clonotypes was detected across both CD4 and CD8 compartments.

TCRdb re-called the 5' RACE reads with MiXCR, one entry per CDR3 protein. Of 450,000 to 550,000 distinct CDR3 sequences in the sample, around a fifth are singletons; the top ten hold 15% to 20%. Trimming took off 3 bases at V and 1 base at J, with 15 bases between the two ends. The CDR3 length is 16 residues. The germline V gene has CDR1 LGHNA and CDR2 YNFKEQ. Specimen: PBMCs, collected roughly 20 days after the first yellow fever vaccination. The chain links TRBV4-2 to TRBJ2-5; D possibly corresponds to TRBD2 (7 bases). The sequence came from a young man who received the YFV17D yellow fever vaccine. CDR3 bases: TGTGCCAGCAGCCATGATGCGGGGGCCCTCCAAGAGACCCAGTACTTC. It specifies CASSHDAGALQETQYF.